This TCR beta chain was documented in a study of beta chain features in type 1 diabetes. This clone was found a few times. The investigators reverse transcribed all of the isolated RNA, so they sequenced expressed TCRB transcripts. Produced via immunoSEQ multiplex PCR; TCRdb's table is partial and in-frame only. The table shows 680,000 or so clones, with around 16% occurring only once. There are 17 residues in the CDR3. Germline-derived CDR1 and CDR2 are KGHSH and LQKENI. V lost 3 bases to trimming and J lost 0 bases, with 12 bases between them. The rearrangement joins TRBV18 to TRBJ2-6; D is perhaps TRBD1 (5 bases). The receptor was derived from a man in his late teens or twenties in good health. The sequenced material came from naive CD4+ T cells from blood. DNA of the CDR3: TGTGCCAGCTCACCTTCTAGTAGGGGCTCTGGGGCCAACGTCCTGACTTTC. As protein: CASSPSSRGSGANVLTF.